A single sample is the source of the 5 T cell receptor beta chains below, sequenced in a study of molecular identifiers for immune sequencing clone quantification. MiXCR was run by TCRdb on the PCR reads, yielding one entry per CDR3 protein. The sample contains some 320,000 distinct CDR3 sequences, about a fifth of which appear only once. Sequenced: naive CD8+ T cells from blood, with Jurkat cell RNA spiked in. Subset in this sample: FACS-sorted CD8+CD4-CCR7+CD45RA+ naive T cells. The receptors here all came from a human donor in good health. Some libraries in this study had Jurkat cell RNA spiked in.

This clonotype appeared many times. CDR3 in DNA: TGCGCCAGCAGCCAAGACAGGGCCGGGCTCACAGATACGCAGTATTTT. It is translated as CASSQDRAGLTDTQYF. The chain recombines TRBV4-3 with TRBJ2-3, with a tentative D call TRBD1 (5 bases). The germline V gene encodes CDR1 LGHNA and CDR2 YSLEER. The CDR3 totals 16 residues. Trimming took 0 bases from V and 2 from J, leaving 12 bases between them.

The chain joins TRBV28 to TRBJ1-2; D may be TRBD1 (5 bases). Germline V gene sequence: CDR1 MDHEN, CDR2 SYDVKM. The CDR3 covers 18 residues. Trimming took 3 bases from V and 3 from J, leaving 23 bases between them. The CDR3 is CASSFWGRMLESDYGYTF. The CDR3 region has the DNA TGTGCCAGCAGTTTCTGGGGACGAATGCTAGAGTCTGACTATGGCTACACCTTC.

A remark on this clonotype: This may be a read error: a much more frequent sequence differs by one nucleotide. The chain recombines TRBV7-9 with TRBJ1-5; D uncertain. Germline V lookup: CDR1 SEHNR, CDR2 FQNEAQ (reference sequence). The V end lost 3 bases, the J end lost 3 bases, and 9 bases lay between the germline ends. The CDR3 loop spans 14 amino acids. The CDR3 nucleotides are TGTGCCAGCAGCTTGGTGCCAGACAATCAGCCCCAGCATTTT. Encoded protein: CASSLVPDNQPQHF.

This clonotype was counted ten times or more. CDR3 nucleotides: TGTGCCAGCAGGCAGGGGGGCGCTGAAGCTTTCTTT. Its protein product is CASRQGGAEAFF. V and J are TRBV12-3 or TRBV12-4 and TRBJ1-1; TRBD1 matches at 7 bases. This CDR3 is 12 amino acids long. The V gene end was trimmed by 6 bases and the J gene end by 6 bases; junction bases not matched to a gene: 4.

In this sample, this clonotype turned up many times. This sequence joins TRBV28 and TRBJ1-2, with D maybe TRBD1 (5 bases). V was cut by 4 bases and J by 3 bases, with 15 bases left in between. Germline lookup yields CDR1 MDHEN and CDR2 SYDVKM. The CDR3 contains 15 residues. The CDR3 coding sequence is TGTGCCAGCAGTTCCCTAGACAGCTTCTACTATGGCTACACCTTC. Translation: CASSSLDSFYYGYTF.